This T cell receptor beta chain was observed in a study of T cell responses to AZD1222 COVID-19 vaccine. The V gene lost 10 bases and the J gene lost 0 bases, with 13 bases spanning the gap. Germline V gene lookup returns CDR1 ENHRY and CDR2 SYGVKD. CDR3 length: 14 amino acids. The repertoire was sequenced with immunoSEQ multiplex PCR; TCRdb's copy has only in-frame clones and lacks some. The profile shows about 120,000 clones, roughly 85% of them singletons. The chain has TRBV10-3 and TRBJ1-5; perhaps TRBD1 as D (5 bases). Sequences were derived from peripheral blood, sampled on day 0 of AZD1222 vaccination. The TCR sequence derives from an adult in good health. DNA of the CDR3: TGTGCCACCAAGGGCAGGGATAGCAATCAGCCCCAGCATTTT. Translating it yields CATKGRDSNQPQHF.